This TCR beta chain comes out of a study of shared clonotypes between healthy human individuals (dated by TCRdb to the early 2020s). In terms of the full investigation: Three men and two women, aged 18 to 49 years, made up the cohort. For each donor, CD4 naive and CD4 memory were each run on three plates, CD8 naive on two plates, and CD8 memory on one plate. Blood TCR repertoires of a handful of healthy adults were deeply sequenced to estimate repertoire size and the extent of clonotype sharing between individuals. Leukapheresis yielded between about 0.94 and 9.5 billion PBMCs per donor. Libraries were prepared and TCR repertoires were sequenced by different laboratories using diverse techniques, in order to increase sequencing depth and limit assay-specific biases. Beyond this particular receptor, the publication reports: Rarefaction of sorted-subset datasets indicated incomplete sequencing despite the large sequencing depth. Higher generation probabilities were observed for clonotypes shared by all four sorted-subset donors than for non-shared clonotypes. Larger estimated clonotype richness was generally found for naive subsets than for memory subsets. Pairwise subsampling led to the expectation that sequencing depth would affect the degree of clonotype sharing among donors. Sampling was restricted to blood, and TCR repertoires in tissues likely differ from the TCR repertoires found in blood. Sharing across a few donors was observed for roughly 5% of naive CD4, over 3% of naive CD8, 2.3% of memory CD4, and around 0.4% of memory CD8 clonotypes. Because the study included a small number of donors, the genetic and exposure-history diversity represented was limited.

Using the deep immunoSEQ assay, multiplex PCR amplified TCR CDR3 regions from genomic DNA. Extracted genomic DNA from each cell subset was spread evenly across all wells of several immunoSEQ 96-well plates, with each plate serving as a replicate. For sorted subsets, 150 to 200 ng genomic DNA, equal to 25,000 to 35,000 T cell genomes, was loaded into each replicate PCR. Purified libraries were measured with a Qubit 3.0 fluorometer, size-checked on a Bioanalyzer 2100, and measured again with the KAPA Library Quantification kit. Every immunoSEQ 96-well plate was sequenced on a dedicated single-read 150-cycle Illumina NextSeq 550 flow cell. Regarding the original processing steps: Because only junctional sequences without quality scores were contained in the immunoSEQ output, filtering matching that applied to full-length reads could not be performed. To assign V/J genes and CDR3, sequences were annotated against IMGT germline references using PyIR, a Python wrapper for IgBLAST v1.9. Reads were removed for weak V/J assignments (E-value above 1e-6), missing CDR3, stop codons, out-of-frame junctions, or ambiguous translated residues. V3J clonotypes were defined by identical inferred V gene, J gene, and CDR3 amino acid sequence. Percentage overlap between repertoires was computed as shared unique clonotypes divided by the size of the smaller repertoire. Richness of each repertoire was evaluated using RTK rarefaction, the Chao1 estimator, and Recon v2.1 estimates of unobserved clonotypes. For all TCRbeta clonotypes obtained by the gDNA method from a handful of donors, generation probabilities were computed with OLGA. Held by TCRdb, this immuneACCESS table contains in-frame sequences only and omits some clones. Under half of the omission traces to an unresolved V gene where checked; the cause of the rest is unknown. V, J and clone size are those of that table, while D and trimming were read from the DNA. The sample records about 2.3 million clones, around 92% of which are singletons. The ten largest clones add up to around 0.38% of the sample.

With respect to this clone: Its antigen is still unknown. Base qualities are not provided; no much larger clone lies one nucleotide away.

Here V drops 4 bases and J drops 2 bases, and the junction holds 13 bases not matched to any gene. CDR1 and CDR2 were assigned from the germline V gene as SGHRS and YFSETQ. The CDR3 starts with the cysteine, ends with the phenylalanine, and has 18 residues. Only the CDR3 region is kept as DNA, spanning 54 bases read in frame from base 1. Donors were healthy HIV-negative adults with no recently reported acute infections or vaccinations. Only Caucasian adults living in Nashville, Tennessee, USA were represented among the donors. CD4+ T cells were enriched by magnetic negative selection; naive cells were then positively selected on CD45RA, and the negative fraction formed the memory subset. After blood collection by leukapheresis, PBMCs were isolated using Ficoll-Histopaque density gradient centrifugation and then cryopreserved in the vapor phase of liquid nitrogen. Analytical flow cytometry was used to check the purity and quantity of every magnetically sorted T cell population. Each sorted fraction had its genomic DNA isolated and then quantified by UV absorbance on a Nanodrop 2000c.

The material sequenced was naive CD4+ T cells from PBMCs. This sample's cell subset or site label indicates: CD45RA+ positively selected. This TCR was recovered from a young man in good health. Some clones in this sample may be carry-over from other donors' samples. The chain is made from TRBV5-1 and TRBJ2-7, and 12 junctional nucleotides match TRBD2. The CDR3 has the sequence CASSPRGLGLAGTYEQYF. The DNA is TGCGCCAGCAGCCCAAGAGGCCTGGGACTAGCGGGTACCTACGAGCAGTACTTC. Reference TRBV5-1 and TRBJ2-7 proteins supply the regions before and after the CDR3; the full variable domain is: KAGVTQTPRYLIKTRGQQVTLSCSPISGHRSVSWYQQTPGQGLQFLFEYFSETQRNKGNFPGRFSGRQFSNSRSEMNVSTLELGDSALYLCASSPRGLGLAGTYEQYFGPGTRLTVT.